Sequencing of this TCR beta chain was carried out in a study of shared clonotypes between healthy human individuals. The J segment lost 7 bases and the V segment lost 3 bases, leaving 4 bases of the junction unmatched. The CDR3 has 13 amino acids. Per the germline V gene, CDR1 is SGHRS and CDR2 is YFSETQ. Method: immunoSEQ multiplex PCR; TCRdb's copy keeps in-frame clones and lacks some. The sample lists about 450,000 clones, 70% to 80% occurring once. The sample consisted of PBMCs. The J gene is TRBJ1-5, the V gene TRBV5-1, with 7 bases identical to TRBD1. The sequence was collected from a woman in her thirties or forties in good health. Some clones in this sample may be carry-over from other donors' samples. The CDR3 reads CASSSETGQPQHF. The CDR3 bases are TGCGCCAGCAGCTCCGAGACAGGGCAGCCCCAGCATTTT.